This TCR beta chain comes out of a study of T cell responses to AZD1222 COVID-19 vaccine. The wider study: Samples with a second dose at about 4 or about 12 weeks were pooled together. Whole-study findings and limits: Donors skewed white British and female; clonal diversity was possibly underestimated.

Remarks on this clone: The antigen is undetermined.

Repertoires were generated with immunoSEQ multiplex PCR, while TCRdb's copy carries only in-frame clones and drops some. This table has about 150,000 clones, around 90% appearing once. Germline CDR1 and CDR2: KGHSH and LQKENI. This CDR3 spans 15 amino acids. V lost 3 bases and J 0 bases, leaving 9 bases between the germline ends. The chain links TRBV18 to TRBJ1-3, with D possibly matching TRBD1 (5 bases). The material sequenced was peripheral blood, taken on day 0 of AZD1222 vaccination. This clonotype was sampled from an adult in good health. The DNA for the CDR3 is TGTGCCAGCTCACCCAAGACAGACTCTGGAAACACCATATATTTT. Residues: CASSPKTDSGNTIYF.